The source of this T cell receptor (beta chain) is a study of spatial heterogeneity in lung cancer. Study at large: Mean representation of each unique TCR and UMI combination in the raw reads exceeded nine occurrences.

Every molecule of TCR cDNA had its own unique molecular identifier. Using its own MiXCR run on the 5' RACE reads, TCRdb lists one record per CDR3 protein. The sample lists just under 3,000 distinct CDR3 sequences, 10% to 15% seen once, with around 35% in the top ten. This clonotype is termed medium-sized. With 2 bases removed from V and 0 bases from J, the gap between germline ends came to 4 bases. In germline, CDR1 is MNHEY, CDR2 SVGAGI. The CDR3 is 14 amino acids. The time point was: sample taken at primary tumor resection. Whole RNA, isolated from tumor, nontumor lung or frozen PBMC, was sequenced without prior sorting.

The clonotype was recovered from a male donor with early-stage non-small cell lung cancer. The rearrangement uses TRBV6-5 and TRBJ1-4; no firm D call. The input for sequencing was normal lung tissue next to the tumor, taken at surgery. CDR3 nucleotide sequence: TGTGCCAGCAGTTACGGGACAACTAATGAAAAACTGTTTTTT. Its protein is CASSYGTTNEKLFF.